Listed here are 21 T cell receptor beta chains from one sample, sequenced in a study of blood T cell repertoires in COVID-19. Clones were sequenced by immunoSEQ multiplex PCR, and TCRdb holds only the in-frame ones, with some missing. The sample gives approximately 280,000 clones, approximately 91% of which show up once; about an eighth is in the top ten. The sample was peripheral blood. These receptors all come from a woman aged 60 to 75 with acute or convalescent COVID-19.

This clone appeared a single time. This sequence joins TRBV6-5 and TRBJ1-1, with D maybe TRBD1 (6 bases). This CDR3 contains 15 residues. Germline V gives CDR1 MNHEY, CDR2 SVGAGI. V was cut by 0 bases and J by 11 bases, with 19 bases left in between. CDR3: CASSYSARGSYQAFF. The CDR3 DNA is TGTGCCAGCAGTTACTCAGCCAGGGGTTCATATCAGGCTTTCTTT.

The chain links TRBV5-5 to TRBJ2-5; D remains unclear. The germline V gene encodes CDR1 SGHKS and CDR2 YYEKEE (reference sequence). The CDR3 sequence is 14 residues long. Trimming cost V 4 bases and J 1 base, with 11 bases left between them. The CDR3 coding sequence is TGTGCCAGCAGCATACTCGACTTCCAAGAGACCCAGTACTTC. Protein: CASSILDFQETQYF.

The chain recombines TRBV28 with TRBJ2-2; unclear D gene. V was trimmed by 2 bases and J by 0 bases, leaving 4 bases between them. This CDR3 is 14 amino acids long. Germline CDR1 is MDHEN and CDR2 is SYDVKM. As DNA, the CDR3 is TGTGCCAGCAGTTTAGTTACGAACACCGGGGAGCTGTTTTTT. Protein product: CASSLVTNTGELFF.

The rearrangement joins TRBV7-2 to TRBJ1-2; TRBD1 agrees at 11 bases. Looked up from germline, CDR1 is SGHTA and CDR2 is FQGNSA. The length of the CDR3 is 16 residues. Trimming took 5 bases from V and 4 from J; bases not matched to a gene: 9. The CDR3 reads CASSRDRGREFYGYTF. The CDR3 nucleotides read TGTGCCAGCAGCCGGGACAGGGGGAGGGAGTTCTATGGCTACACCTTC.

V gene TRBV28 combines with J gene TRBJ2-7; 15 bases map to TRBD2. Germline CDR1 MDHEN, CDR2 SYDVKM. The CDR3 loop spans 17 amino acids. The V segment lost 5 bases and the J segment 1 base; nucleotides outside the gene matches: 6. The CDR3 nucleotides read TGTGCCAGCAGTAGGGGGACTAGCGGGGGGCTTTCCTACGAGCAGTACTTC. It specifies CASSRGTSGGLSYEQYF.

V usage is TRBV7-2 and J usage is TRBJ2-4; 10 bases agree with TRBD2. The CDR3 is 17 amino acids. Germline values: CDR1 SGHTA, CDR2 FQGNSA. Unmatched junction bases numbered 13, after V lost 5 bases and J lost 6 bases. The CDR3 sequence: CASSLRPAGGLVNIQYF. In DNA form, the CDR3 reads TGTGCCAGCAGCCTCCGGCCAGCGGGGGGGCTGGTAAACATTCAGTACTTC.

The rearrangement links TRBV4-1 to TRBJ2-7, with 8 bases that match TRBD2. J lost 1 base, V lost 2 bases, and 4 bases had no gene match. CDR3 size: 15 residues. Per the germline V gene, CDR1 is MGHRA and CDR2 is YSYEKL. The CDR3 loop reads CASSQISGDSYEQYF. The CDR3 coding sequence is TGCGCCAGCAGCCAAATTAGCGGGGATTCCTACGAGCAGTACTTC.

The V gene is TRBV9, the J gene TRBJ2-1; D uncertain. Between the trimmed V and J ends, which lost 1 base and 0 bases, there was a span of 14 bases. CDR1 is SGDLS, CDR2 YYNGEE, per germline. The CDR3 consists of 17 residues. CDR3: CASSVLDTRSSYNEQFF. DNA of the CDR3: TGTGCCAGCAGCGTATTAGATACACGGAGCTCCTACAATGAGCAGTTCTTC.

V usage is TRBV6-1 and J usage is TRBJ1-2; TRBD1 might be the D (6 bases). The germline V gene has CDR1 MNHNS and CDR2 SASEGT. The germline V and J ends were trimmed by 0 bases and 4 bases, with 15 bases remaining between them. The CDR3 is 16 residues long. Here the CDR3 DNA reads TGTGCCAGCAGTGAAGCTATTGGGCAGGGGCCCTATGGCTACACCTTC. Translated: CASSEAIGQGPYGYTF.

With regard to this clone: Other DNA variants within this sample encode the same CDR3. This chain links TRBV5-4 with TRBJ1-1, with 9 nucleotides matching TRBD1. This CDR3 comprises 14 residues. V lost 2 bases to trimming and J lost 5 bases; unmatched junction nucleotides: 4. Germline V gene data show CDR1 as SGHNT and CDR2 as YYREEE (reference sequence). CDR3 in DNA: TGTGCCAGCAGCTTCACAGGGGGCGGGACTGAAGCTTTCTTT. It is translated as CASSFTGGGTEAFF.

The chain is built from TRBV11-3 and TRBJ1-1; 9 nucleotides line up with TRBD1. The germline V gene has CDR1 SGHNT and CDR2 YENEEA. CDR3 length: 15 amino acids. Losses at the gene ends were 5 bases for V and 4 bases for J; bases not matched to a gene: 8. The CDR3 DNA reads TGTGCCAGCAGCGCTACATCGGGACAGGGCACTGAAGCTTTCTTT. This sequence encodes CASSATSGQGTEAFF.

The J gene is TRBJ2-4, the V gene TRBV6-2 or TRBV6-3; D may be TRBD2 (5 bases). Germline V CDR1 and CDR2: MNHEY, SVGEGT. The CDR3 sequence is 13 residues long. Deletions cut 5 bases from V and 7 bases from J, with 12 bases between. The DNA of the CDR3 is TGTGCCAGCAGTCGATCGGGCGGGAACATTCAGTACTTC. Translation gives CASSRSGGNIQYF.

V is TRBV25-1 and J is TRBJ1-6, with D maybe TRBD1 (5 bases). CDR3 length: 14 residues. With 7 bases removed from V and 5 bases from J, the gap between germline ends came to 12 bases. Germline CDR1 is MGHDK and CDR2 is SYGVNS. CDR3 bases: TGTGCCAGCACCCAGTGGGGGGATAATTCACCCCTCCACTTT. This gives the protein CASTQWGDNSPLHF.

V usage is TRBV12-3 or TRBV12-4 and J usage is TRBJ1-5; the D gene is possibly TRBD1 (5 bases). The CDR3 runs 13 residues. V dropped 5 bases and J dropped 7 bases, with 12 bases sitting between them. In nucleotides, the CDR3 is TGTGCCAGCAGTATCTTGGGGGGGCAGCCCCAGCATTTT. Protein sequence: CASSILGGQPQHF.

In nucleotides, the CDR3 is TGTGCCACCAGTGATGCCCCAGGTACGGCTTTCTTT. It encodes CATSDAPGTAFF. The V call is TRBV24-1, the J call TRBJ1-1; D is unclear. Germline V gene sequence: CDR1 KGHDR, CDR2 SFDVKD. The germline V and J ends were trimmed by 3 bases and 11 bases, with 12 bases remaining between them. The CDR3 runs to 12 residues.

This clone has more than one count but fewer than ten. The chain employs TRBV27 and TRBJ1-2; 7 bases agree with TRBD1. The CDR3 runs to 14 residues. Germline values: CDR1 MNHEY, CDR2 SMNVEV (reference sequence). V lost 6 bases and J lost 4; bases outside the gene matches: 8. This chain's CDR3 is CASRRQGLSYGYTF. The CDR3 coding sequence is TGTGCCAGCAGAAGACAGGGTTTAAGCTATGGCTACACCTTC.

The rearrangement links TRBV19 to TRBJ1-1; TRBD1 matches 7 bases. The ends lost 6 bases at V and 5 bases at J; junction bases unmatched: 6. The CDR3 spans 13 residues. Germline-derived CDR1 and CDR2 are LNHDA and SQIVND (reference sequence). CDR3 region: CASSRDRDTEAFF. For the CDR3, the DNA is TGTGCCAGTAGCCGCGACAGGGATACTGAAGCTTTCTTT. Drawing the rest from reference TRBV19 and TRBJ1-1, the complete variable domain is DGGITQSPKYLFRKEGQNVTLSCEQNLNHDAMYWYRQDPGQGLRLIYYSQIVNDFQKGDIAEGYSVSREKKESFPLTVTSAQKNPTAFYLCASSRDRDTEAFFGQGTRLTVV.

This chain uses TRBV9 with TRBJ1-2; 7 bases line up with TRBD1. The CDR3 runs 15 residues. V was pared by 3 bases and J by 4 bases, with 9 bases of the junction left unmatched. Germline CDR1 reads SGDLS; CDR2 reads YYNGEE. The CDR3 reads CASSADRANLYGYTF. CDR3 DNA sequence: TGTGCCAGCAGCGCCGACAGGGCGAACCTCTATGGCTACACCTTC. Drawing the rest from reference TRBV9 and TRBJ1-2, the complete variable domain is DSGVTQTPKHLITATGQRVTLRCSPRSGDLSVYWYQQSLDQGLQFLIQYYNGEERAKGNILERFSAQQFPDLHSELNLSSLELGDSALYFCASSADRANLYGYTFGSGTRLTVV.

V usage is TRBV7-2 and J usage is TRBJ2-7; D unresolved. Germline CDR1 and CDR2: SGHTA and FQGNSA. V was clipped by 5 bases and J by 7 bases, with 15 bases between them. There are 13 residues in the CDR3. CDR3 region: CASSPGPPWEQYF. The DNA for the CDR3 is TGTGCCAGCAGCCCTGGGCCCCCCTGGGAGCAGTACTTC.

This chain joins TRBV27 and TRBJ2-1, with 7 bases fitting TRBD1. This CDR3 region has 16 residues. V was pared by 0 bases and J by 0 bases, with 2 bases of the junction left unmatched. The germline V gene encodes CDR1 MNHEY and CDR2 SMNVEV (reference sequence). CDR3 loop: CASSLSGQSSYNEQFF. The CDR3 nucleotides read TGTGCCAGCAGTTTATCGGGACAGAGCTCCTACAATGAGCAGTTCTTC.

V and J are TRBV14 and TRBJ2-4; 7 nucleotides line up with TRBD2. This CDR3 is built from 14 residues. J gave up 6 bases and V 2 bases, and 4 bases lay outside the gene matches. Germline-derived CDR1 and CDR2 are SGHDN and FVKESK. In DNA form, the CDR3 reads TGTGCCAGCAGCCAAAATGGGGGGGGAAACATTCAGTACTTC. Translation gives CASSQNGGGNIQYF.